This T cell receptor beta chain emerged from a study of blood T cells in healthy people across ages. Study-level findings and limits: Naive T cell percentage and TCR beta diversity correlated strongly. More naive CD4+ cells and higher diversity were found in long-lived than in aged donors.

Points on this clonotype: The antigen remains undetermined.

The CDR3 extends over 13 amino acids. Germline V gives CDR1 SQVTM, CDR2 ANQGSEA. V shed 6 bases and J shed 0 bases, with 12 bases lying between them. Combining a sample-barcoded 5' primer with a J-beta primer mix, a second PCR ran for about 7 to 11 cycles. With 12 random nucleotides, a template-switch adaptor tagged each individual cDNA molecule. Each CDR3 protein gets one entry after TCRdb re-called the 5' RACE reads with MiXCR. This sample yields hundreds of thousands of distinct CDR3 sequences, of which more than 55% are seen a single time; roughly 25% belongs to the top ten. The chain carries TRBV29-1 and TRBJ2-7; tentatively, D is TRBD1 (6 bases). The sample consisted of blood. This clonotype was sampled from a man aged 40-49 years in good health. The CDR3 sequence: CSVNRDNSYEQYF. CDR3 nucleotide sequence: TGCAGCGTAAACCGGGACAACTCCTACGAGCAGTACTTC.